This TCR beta chain was obtained from a study of blood T cell repertoires in COVID-19. CDR1 and CDR2 (germline): SGDLS, YYNGEE. There are 16 residues in the CDR3. V lost 3 bases, J lost 1 base, and 10 bases stayed unmatched. TCRdb's copy holds only in-frame clones and misses some; the assay was immunoSEQ multiplex PCR. The data contain approximately 72,000 clones, approximately 89% of them singletons. The chain links TRBV9 to TRBJ2-7, with TRBD1 matching over 7 bases. The clonotype originates from a woman of 80 years or more with active or convalescent COVID-19. What was sequenced was peripheral blood. The CDR3 is CASSAQGQTISYEQYF. CDR3 nucleotide sequence: TGTGCCAGCAGCGCACAGGGACAGACGATTTCCTACGAGCAGTACTTC.